This T cell receptor beta chain was retrieved from a study of blood T cell repertoires in COVID-19. Overall study: Whether acute or convalescent, the COVID-19 samples came from the United States, Italy and Spain. Nucleic acid was either cDNA or gDNA, and it came from T cells, B-cell-depleted T cells, or PBMCs.

The CDR3 is made up of 14 amino acids. J was trimmed by 4 bases and V by 4 bases; bases with no gene match: 5. Germline V gene data show CDR1 as SGHRS and CDR2 as YFSETQ. Authors' methods: Reference gene primer amplification in the assay estimated nucleated cell counts. Clones were read by immunoSEQ multiplex PCR, and TCRdb kept only the in-frame ones, dropping some. The V and J calls and clone size were taken over from that table, and D and trimming were inferred from the DNA. The sample consists of 80,000 to 90,000 clones, 85% to 90% of them appearing once. The material sequenced was peripheral blood. The source of this sequence is a man aged 35 to 55 with acute or convalescent COVID-19. V gene TRBV5-1 combines with J gene TRBJ1-5; TRBD1 matches 7 bases. In DNA form, the CDR3 reads TGCGCCAGCAGCACAGGGACAGAGAATCAGCCCCAGCATTTT. This encodes CASSTGTENQPQHF.